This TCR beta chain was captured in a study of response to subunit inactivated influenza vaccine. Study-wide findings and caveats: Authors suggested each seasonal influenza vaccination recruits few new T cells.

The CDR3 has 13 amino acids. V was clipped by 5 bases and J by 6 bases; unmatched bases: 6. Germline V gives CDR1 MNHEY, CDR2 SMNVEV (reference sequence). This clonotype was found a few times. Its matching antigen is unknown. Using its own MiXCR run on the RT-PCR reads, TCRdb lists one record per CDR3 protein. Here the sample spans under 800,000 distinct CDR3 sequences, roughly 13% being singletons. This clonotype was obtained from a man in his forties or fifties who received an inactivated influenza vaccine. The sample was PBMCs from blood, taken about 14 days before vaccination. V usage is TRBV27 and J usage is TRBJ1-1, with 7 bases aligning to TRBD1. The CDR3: CASSVYRGAEAFF. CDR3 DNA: TGTGCCAGCAGTGTATACAGGGGAGCTGAAGCTTTCTTT.